This is a list of T cell receptor beta chains from one sample in a study of blood T cell repertoires in COVID-19. Using immunoSEQ multiplex PCR, the repertoire was profiled, and TCRdb retains in-frame clones only, with some absent. The sample carries 55,000 to 95,000 clones, 75% to 85% recorded once. Sequenced sample: peripheral blood. These receptors all stem from a woman between 65 and 79 years old with acute or convalescent COVID-19. The conserved cysteine and the conserved F or W are not part of the CDR3 here. Fields, in order: V gene, D gene, J gene, CDR3 length, CDR3 protein. The D gene is left open where the match is weak.

v_gene: TRBV18
d_gene: -
j_gene: TRBJ2-7
len: 13
CDR3aa: ASSPVAGLAYEQY

v_gene: TRBV19
d_gene: TRBD1
j_gene: TRBJ2-7
len: 12
CDR3aa: ASRGTGVDYEQY

v_gene: TRBV7-8
d_gene: -
j_gene: TRBJ2-7
len: 14
CDR3aa: ASSLDVRSSSYEQY

v_gene: TRBV28
d_gene: TRBD2
j_gene: TRBJ2-1
len: 14
CDR3aa: ASSLTGLAGNNEQF

v_gene: TRBV7-2
d_gene: -
j_gene: TRBJ1-2
len: 13
CDR3aa: ASNPYSGPENGYT

v_gene: TRBV5-1
d_gene: TRBD1
j_gene: TRBJ2-5
len: 12
CDR3aa: ASSTGQVQETQY

v_gene: TRBV15
d_gene: -
j_gene: TRBJ1-6
len: 12
CDR3aa: ATSRDRVSSPLH

v_gene: TRBV5-1
d_gene: TRBD1
j_gene: TRBJ1-3
len: 13
CDR3aa: ASSWGTDSGNTIY

v_gene: TRBV20-1
d_gene: TRBD1
j_gene: TRBJ2-5
len: 9
CDR3aa: SARTGYTQY

v_gene: TRBV30
d_gene: -
j_gene: TRBJ1-1
len: 12
CDR3aa: AWTRESLNTEAF

v_gene: TRBV19
d_gene: -
j_gene: TRBJ1-5
len: 14
CDR3aa: ASSTHAPNTNQPQH

v_gene: TRBV10-3
d_gene: -
j_gene: TRBJ1-3
len: 11
CDR3aa: ATQGYAGNTIY

v_gene: TRBV4-2
d_gene: TRBD1
j_gene: TRBJ2-7
len: 13
CDR3aa: ASSQAQGASYEQY

v_gene: TRBV7-2
d_gene: TRBD1
j_gene: TRBJ1-2
len: 13
CDR3aa: ASSRTGTGNYGYT

v_gene: TRBV28
d_gene: TRBD2
j_gene: TRBJ2-2
len: 14
CDR3aa: ASSPPPAGVPGELF

v_gene: TRBV23-1
d_gene: TRBD1
j_gene: TRBJ2-2
len: 14
CDR3aa: ASSRNRDREAGELF

v_gene: TRBV6-5
d_gene: -
j_gene: TRBJ1-4
len: 12
CDR3aa: ASTQTGPWGKLF

v_gene: TRBV11-3
d_gene: -
j_gene: TRBJ1-5
len: 11
CDR3aa: ASSLGYNQPQH

v_gene: TRBV2
d_gene: -
j_gene: TRBJ2-3
len: 13
CDR3aa: ASSEAGSPGDTQY

v_gene: TRBV7-2
d_gene: -
j_gene: TRBJ2-1
len: 13
CDR3aa: ASSLRSAPYNEQF

v_gene: TRBV28
d_gene: -
j_gene: TRBJ1-5
len: 12
CDR3aa: ASSRGGSNQPQH

v_gene: TRBV13
d_gene: -
j_gene: TRBJ2-2
len: 13
CDR3aa: ASRPQGIEEGELF

v_gene: TRBV5-4
d_gene: TRBD2
j_gene: TRBJ2-1
len: 12
CDR3aa: ASRSGSGQNEQF

v_gene: TRBV6-2/TRBV6-3
d_gene: TRBD2
j_gene: TRBJ2-7
len: 18
CDR3aa: ASSPGWEGWVAGPSYEQY

v_gene: TRBV7-2
d_gene: TRBD1
j_gene: TRBJ2-3
len: 13
CDR3aa: ASSFRQGRRDTQY

v_gene: TRBV5-5
d_gene: -
j_gene: TRBJ1-2
len: 14
CDR3aa: ASSLVKVAGIYGYT

v_gene: TRBV6-5
d_gene: TRBD2
j_gene: TRBJ2-7
len: 13
CDR3aa: ATRVVAGAGYEQY

v_gene: TRBV28
d_gene: -
j_gene: TRBJ1-3
len: 15
CDR3aa: ASSLMGGLVSGNTIY

v_gene: TRBV27
d_gene: TRBD1
j_gene: TRBJ2-1
len: 15
CDR3aa: ASRGVFRGSDLDEQF

v_gene: TRBV18
d_gene: TRBD1
j_gene: TRBJ2-7
len: 13
CDR3aa: ASSPRTGGDYEQY

v_gene: TRBV6-5
d_gene: TRBD2
j_gene: TRBJ2-7
len: 12
CDR3aa: ASSLAGGPDEQY

v_gene: TRBV4-1
d_gene: -
j_gene: TRBJ2-1
len: 15
CDR3aa: ASSQGDSGGSYNEQF

v_gene: TRBV29-1
d_gene: TRBD1
j_gene: TRBJ1-5
len: 11
CDR3aa: SVRQGLNQPQH